The 23 T cell receptor beta chains below come from one sample, sequenced in a study of OX40 agonist ivuxolimab in advanced cancers. Sequencing was performed with immunoSEQ multiplex PCR; in TCRdb, only in-frame clones are kept and a portion is missing. Of 100,000 or so clones listed, around 90% are singletons. Specimen: CD4+ or CD8+ T cells sorted from blood, collected in a trial of the OX40 agonist ivuxolimab. The receptors stem from an adult with an advanced solid tumor such as melanoma, head and neck, liver or kidney cancer.

This sequence joins TRBV11-2 and TRBJ1-2; D is unclear. Germline V gene lookup returns CDR1 SGHAT and CDR2 FQNNGV. This CDR3 has 15 residues. Deletions cut 5 bases from V and 2 bases from J, with 15 bases between. The CDR3 here is CASSPVYQKNYGYTF. The CDR3 region has the DNA TGTGCCAGCAGCCCCGTCTACCAGAAGAACTATGGCTACACCTTC.

The chain links TRBV11-2 to TRBJ2-5; D not resolved. Per the germline V gene, CDR1 is SGHAT and CDR2 is FQNNGV. The CDR3 contains 13 residues. V was clipped by 0 bases and J by 4 bases, with 6 bases between them. The DNA for the CDR3 is TGTGCCAGCAGCTTAGACCTCGGAGAGACCCAGTACTTC. It specifies CASSLDLGETQYF.

As to this clone: The junction shows a germline mismatch at one end, possibly a read error. The rearrangement uses TRBV6-5 and TRBJ1-1, with D unresolved. The CDR3 loop spans 12 amino acids. In germline, CDR1 is MNHEY, CDR2 SVGAGI. The CDR3 spells CASSDGQAEAFF. The CDR3 nucleotides read TGCGCCAGCAGTGATGGGCAGGCTGAAGCTTTCTTT.

In its sample, this clone was seen once. V usage is TRBV29-1 and J usage is TRBJ2-1; TRBD1 matches 8 bases. Germline V gives CDR1 SQVTM, CDR2 ANQGSEA. The CDR3 extends over 12 amino acids. V lost 4 bases and J lost 15; bases outside the gene matches: 11. Written as DNA, the CDR3 is TGCAGCGTTGGAGGGGGAGGACAGGGTTCGTTCTTC. Translated: CSVGGGGQGSFF.

This clone was seen a single time. The chain carries TRBV11-2 and TRBJ2-1; no firm D call. The CDR3 loop spans 12 amino acids. CDR1 is SGHAT, CDR2 FQNNGV, per germline. The V and J ends lost 5 bases and 5 bases respectively, with 7 bases between them. The CDR3 DNA reads TGTGCCAGCAGCCGCGGTAACAATGAGCAGTTCTTC. This codes for CASSRGNNEQFF.

This chain joins TRBV9 and TRBJ2-2, with 8 nucleotides matching TRBD1. With V trimmed by 4 bases and J by 6 bases, 11 bases remained unmatched. The germline CDR1 and CDR2 sequences are SGDLS and YYNGEE. This CDR3 contains 16 residues. CDR3 DNA: TGTGCCAGCAGCTTGTACCTCCAGGGGGCGGCCGGGGAGCTGTTTTTT. This encodes CASSLYLQGAAGELFF.

As DNA, the CDR3 is TGTGCCAGCAGTTACGAGGCAGGAGACACCGGGGAGCTGTTTTTT. Protein: CASSYEAGDTGELFF. The chain couples TRBV6-5 to TRBJ2-2, with D unresolved. This CDR3 has 15 residues. Germline CDR1 MNHEY, CDR2 SVGAGI. V was pared by 2 bases and J by 3 bases, with 10 bases between.

This chain uses TRBV19 with TRBJ2-7; TRBD1 matches 8 bases. Germline V gene sequence: CDR1 LNHDA, CDR2 SQIVND (reference sequence). The CDR3 sequence is 14 residues long. Trimming took 4 bases from V and 0 from J; bases not matched to a gene: 2. The CDR3 DNA follows: TGTGCCAGTAGTACCGGGACAGGCTCCTACGAGCAGTACTTC. Translating gives CASSTGTGSYEQYF.

The V call is TRBV10-2, the J call TRBJ1-5, with D tentatively TRBD1 (5 bases). CDR3 length: 12 amino acids. Germline V gene lookup returns CDR1 WSHSY and CDR2 SAAADI. The V end lost 8 bases, the J end lost 5 bases, and 10 bases lay between the germline ends. The CDR3 region is CASGEGDQPQHF. The CDR3 bases are TGCGCCAGCGGGGAAGGGGATCAGCCCCAGCATTTT.

V and J are TRBV13 and TRBJ1-4; D is perhaps TRBD1 (5 bases). This CDR3 has 15 residues. V dropped 0 bases and J dropped 8 bases, with 13 bases sitting between them. Looked up from germline, CDR1 is PRHDT and CDR2 is FYEKMQ (reference sequence). The DNA of the CDR3 is TGTGCCAGCAGCTTAGGGAAGGGGAGCGGGGAAAAACTGTTTTTT. Translated: CASSLGKGSGEKLFF.

The chain combines TRBV9 with TRBJ2-5, with a tentative D call TRBD1 (6 bases). The V end was cut by 0 bases, the J end by 1 base, with 10 bases between. Germline-derived CDR1 and CDR2 are SGDLS and YYNGEE. The CDR3 spans 15 residues. The CDR3 loop reads CASSVADRFQETQYF. As DNA, the CDR3 is TGTGCCAGCAGCGTAGCCGACAGGTTCCAAGAGACCCAGTACTTC.

In this sample, this clone turned up once. The gene calls are TRBV6-6 and TRBJ2-2; tentative D call: TRBD1 (6 bases). V shed 8 bases and J shed 3 bases, with 10 bases lying between them. Germline V gene lookup returns CDR1 MNHNY and CDR2 SVGAGI (reference sequence). The CDR3 runs 13 residues. CDR3 nucleotides: TGTGCCAGCTGGGACACCTACACCGGGGAGCTGTTTTTT. Its protein product is CASWDTYTGELFF.

This chain joins TRBV5-1 and TRBJ2-7; 7 positions match TRBD1. The V and J ends lost 4 bases and 1 base, in that order; junction bases with no gene match: 8. The germline V gene has CDR1 SGHRS and CDR2 YFSETQ. The CDR3 totals 15 residues. The CDR3 DNA is TGCGCCAGCAGCACCTGGACAGGCGAGTCCTACGAGCAGTACTTC. This sequence encodes CASSTWTGESYEQYF.

The gene calls are TRBV7-9 and TRBJ1-5; 7 bases map to TRBD1. The CDR3 loop spans 14 amino acids. The germline V gene has CDR1 SEHNR and CDR2 FQNEAQ (reference sequence). Losses at the gene ends were 4 bases for V and 6 bases for J; bases not matched to a gene: 6. The CDR3 DNA is TGTGCCAGCAGCTCAACAGGGGCCAGTCAGCCCCAGCATTTT. This translates into CASSSTGASQPQHF.

The V and J genes are TRBV5-6 and TRBJ2-1, with D maybe TRBD2 (7 bases). This CDR3 comprises 16 residues. CDR1 and CDR2 (germline): SGHDT, YYEEEE. Trimming left V 2 bases short and J 9 bases short, with 21 bases between. The chain's CDR3 is CASSFGGGATGGEQFF. For the CDR3, the DNA is TGTGCCAGCAGCTTTGGTGGGGGGGCCACGGGCGGTGAGCAGTTCTTC.

The chain employs TRBV6-5 and TRBJ2-5, with TRBD2 as a possible D gene (7 bases). Per the germline V gene, CDR1 is MNHEY and CDR2 is SVGAGI. The length of the CDR3 is 15 residues. Deletions cut 0 bases from V and 5 bases from J, with 13 bases between. The CDR3 here is CASSYSQGRVETQYF. The CDR3 coding sequence is TGTGCCAGCAGTTACTCGCAGGGGAGGGTGGAGACCCAGTACTTC.

V gene TRBV27 combines with J gene TRBJ2-3; no clear D. This CDR3 comprises 14 residues. Trimming took 3 bases from V and 2 from J, leaving 9 bases between them. From germline, CDR1 is MNHEY and CDR2 SMNVEV (reference sequence). Here the CDR3 DNA reads TGTGCCAGCAGTTTTTTCTCACCCACAGATACGCAGTATTTT. Encoded protein: CASSFFSPTDTQYF.

CDR3 protein: CASSDAGEGELFF. In nucleotides, the CDR3 is TGTGCCAGCAGTGACGCCGGCGAAGGGGAGCTGTTTTTT. This chain uses TRBV6-4 with TRBJ2-2; D uncertain. This CDR3 has 13 amino acids. CDR1 and CDR2 from the germline V gene are MRHNA and SNTAGT. V was trimmed by 2 bases and J by 8 bases, leaving 9 bases between them.

The chain has TRBV6-6 and TRBJ2-2; a possible D gene is TRBD1 (6 bases). This CDR3 spans 14 amino acids. Trimming pared 9 bases from V and 1 base from J, leaving 12 bases between. Germline V lookup: CDR1 MNHNY, CDR2 SVGAGI (reference sequence). The CDR3 bases are TGTGCCAGTTCAGGGGCCCTGAACACCGGGGAGCTGTTTTTT. Its protein product is CASSGALNTGELFF.

The gene calls are TRBV30 and TRBJ2-3; either TRBD1 or TRBD2 may fit D (5 bases each). The V end lost 1 base, the J end lost 0 bases, and 8 bases lay between the germline ends. CDR3 length: 14 amino acids. Germline CDR1 and CDR2: GTSNPN and SVGIG (reference sequence). CDR3 sequence reads: CAWSAGTSTDTQYF. For the CDR3, the DNA is TGTGCCTGGAGTGCCGGGACCAGCACAGATACGCAGTATTTT.

The chain joins TRBV27 to TRBJ1-5; the D gene is possibly TRBD1 (6 bases). Trimming removed 5 bases from V and 7 bases from J, with 15 bases in between. CDR1 is MNHEY, CDR2 SMNVEV, per germline (reference sequence). The CDR3 is made up of 14 amino acids. The CDR3 protein is CASSPLTGYQPQHF. The DNA of the CDR3 is TGTGCCAGCAGTCCCCTGACAGGCTACCAGCCCCAGCATTTT.

The genes are TRBV10-3 and TRBJ2-5; possible D gene TRBD1, 6 bases. Germline V gene lookup returns CDR1 ENHRY and CDR2 SYGVKD. Trimming left V 6 bases short and J 3 bases short, with 11 bases between. CDR3 length: 13 residues. CDR3 nucleotide sequence: TGTGCCATCAGCCCGTCAGGGGAAGAGACCCAGTACTTC. It specifies CAISPSGEETQYF.

The chain recombines TRBV27 with TRBJ2-4; TRBD2 aligns across 8 bases. The J segment lost 4 bases and the V segment lost 2 bases, leaving 4 bases of the junction unmatched. This CDR3 contains 15 residues. Germline V lookup: CDR1 MNHEY, CDR2 SMNVEV (reference sequence). DNA of the CDR3: TGTGCCAGCAGTTTAGCGGGGGGTCCGAAAAACATTCAGTACTTC. As protein: CASSLAGGPKNIQYF.